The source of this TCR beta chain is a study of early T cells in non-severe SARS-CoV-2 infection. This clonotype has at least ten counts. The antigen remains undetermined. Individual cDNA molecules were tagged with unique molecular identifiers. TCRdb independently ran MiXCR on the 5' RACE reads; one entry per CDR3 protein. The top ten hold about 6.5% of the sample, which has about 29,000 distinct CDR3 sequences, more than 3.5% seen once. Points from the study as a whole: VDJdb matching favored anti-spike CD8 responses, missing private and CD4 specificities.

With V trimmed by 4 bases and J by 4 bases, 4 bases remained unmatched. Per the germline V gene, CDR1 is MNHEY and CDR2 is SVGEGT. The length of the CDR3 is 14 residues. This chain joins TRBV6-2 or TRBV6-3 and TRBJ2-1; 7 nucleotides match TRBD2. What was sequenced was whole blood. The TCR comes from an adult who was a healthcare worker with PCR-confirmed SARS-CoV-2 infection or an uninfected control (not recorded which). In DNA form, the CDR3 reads TGTGCCAGCAGTTCGGGGGGATCTTACAATGAGCAGTTCTTC. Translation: CASSSGGSYNEQFF.